One and the same sample provided the 21 T cell receptor beta chains below, sequenced in a study of T-cell memory formation after mild COVID-19. In TCRdb, the 5' RACE reads were re-called with MiXCR into one record per CDR3 protein. The sample contains some 200,000 distinct CDR3 sequences, 9% to 10% of which appear only once. Input material: PBMCs or a T cell subset sorted from them (not recorded which). Every receptor here comes from a young man who had mild COVID-19 (a few samples of this study predate the infection). Cell type and time point are not known.

The CDR3 DNA reads TGCGCCAGCAGCCAAGTTTTCCTAGCGGGGGCGCTGAATACGCAGTATTTT. Protein sequence: CASSQVFLAGALNTQYF. The rearrangement uses TRBV4-1 and TRBJ2-3, with 10 positions matching TRBD2. J gave up 7 bases and V 1 base, and 11 bases lay outside the gene matches. The germline gives CDR1 MGHRA, CDR2 YSYEKL. The CDR3 has 17 amino acids.

This clonotype was seen many times. The chain carries TRBV29-1 and TRBJ2-3; either TRBD1 or TRBD2 may fit D (6 bases each). The ends were cut back, 4 bases at V and 1 base at J, with 12 bases in the middle. This CDR3 spans 14 amino acids. The germline CDR1 and CDR2 sequences are SQVTM and ANQGSEA. The CDR3 region is CSVGWRGGTDTQYF. The CDR3 DNA reads TGCAGCGTTGGATGGAGGGGGGGCACAGATACGCAGTATTTT.

This clonotype showed up many times. The chain employs TRBV24-1 and TRBJ2-1, with D maybe TRBD2 (6 bases). The germline gives CDR1 KGHDR, CDR2 SFDVKD. The CDR3 sequence is 16 residues long. With 0 bases removed from V and 0 bases from J, the gap between germline ends came to 8 bases. In DNA, the CDR3 is TGTGCCACCAGTGATTTGGGGGGGAACTCCTACAATGAGCAGTTCTTC. Translation: CATSDLGGNSYNEQFF.

In nucleotides, the CDR3 is TGCGCCAGCAGCCAAGTAGGTGACGGCACTGAAGCTTTCTTT. It encodes CASSQVGDGTEAFF. The rearrangement joins TRBV4-3 to TRBJ1-1; the D is unclear. Looked up from germline, CDR1 is LGHNA and CDR2 is YSLEER. The germline V and J ends were trimmed by 1 base and 4 bases, with 10 bases remaining between them. This CDR3 is 14 amino acids long.

This clonotype showed up just a few times. The CDR3 region has the DNA TGCAGCGTTTTACCCGGGACAGGGGGGAATCACAATGAGCAGTTCTTC. As protein: CSVLPGTGGNHNEQFF. This chain connects TRBV29-1 to TRBJ2-1; 11 nucleotides agree with TRBD1. This CDR3 is 16 amino acids long. Germline V lookup: CDR1 SQVTM, CDR2 ANQGSEA. V lost 5 bases, J lost 5 bases, and 11 bases stayed unmatched.

This clonotype was counted ten times or more. The gene calls are TRBV7-2 and TRBJ2-5, with D perhaps TRBD2 (5 bases). The ends were cut back, 1 base at V and 4 bases at J, with 13 bases in the middle. The CDR3 consists of 15 residues. The germline V gene encodes CDR1 SGHTA and CDR2 FQGNSA. The CDR3 sequence: CASSLVRTLLETQYF. In DNA form, the CDR3 reads TGTGCCAGCAGCTTAGTGCGGACTCTCCTAGAGACCCAGTACTTC.

This clonotype was observed many times. The rearrangement uses TRBV5-1 and TRBJ1-1; 7 nucleotides match TRBD1. The CDR3 length is 15 residues. Germline V gene data show CDR1 as SGHRS and CDR2 as YFSETQ. Trimming cost V 4 bases and J 1 base; bases outside gene matches: 7. The CDR3 nucleotides read TGCGCCAGCAGCGGTAAACAGGGGAGGAACACTGAAGCTTTCTTT. It encodes CASSGKQGRNTEAFF.

There are a few counts of this clonotype. The chain combines TRBV7-2 with TRBJ1-1; a weak D match, TRBD1 (5 bases). The germline V gene encodes CDR1 SGHTA and CDR2 FQGNSA. The CDR3 consists of 14 residues. Trimming shortened V by 6 bases and J by 6 bases, and 17 bases separated the two germline ends. CDR3 DNA sequence: TGTGCCAGCAGGGTGGGGGGGAGTAATCCTGAAGCTTTCTTT. It specifies CASRVGGSNPEAFF.

The sample holds many counts of this clonotype. This sequence joins TRBV25-1 and TRBJ2-1; TRBD2 matches 7 bases. Losses at the gene ends were 3 bases for V and 5 bases for J; bases not matched to a gene: 13. CDR3 length: 17 residues. Looked up from germline, CDR1 is MGHDK and CDR2 is SYGVNS. The CDR3 loop is CASSEGTSASVDNEQFF. The DNA of the CDR3 is TGTGCCAGCAGTGAGGGAACTAGCGCTTCGGTGGACAATGAGCAGTTCTTC.

The rearrangement links TRBV9 to TRBJ2-1; D possibly corresponds to TRBD1 (6 bases). The CDR3 totals 15 residues. Trimming shortened V by 2 bases and J by 1 base, and 10 bases separated the two germline ends. Germline values: CDR1 SGDLS, CDR2 YYNGEE. CDR3 nucleotide sequence: TGTGCCAGCAGCGTCCTGGGGGCGTCCTACAATGAGCAGTTCTTC. Translating gives CASSVLGASYNEQFF. Full variable domain (missing parts from reference TRBV9 and TRBJ2-1): DSGVTQTPKHLITATGQRVTLRCSPRSGDLSVYWYQQSLDQGLQFLIQYYNGEERAKGNILERFSAQQFPDLHSELNLSSLELGDSALYFCASSVLGASYNEQFFGPGTRLTVL.

This clonotype was counted only a few times. This chain joins TRBV5-4 and TRBJ2-4; D is possibly TRBD2 (6 bases). The CDR3 runs 12 residues. Germline V gene lookup returns CDR1 SGHNT and CDR2 YYREEE (reference sequence). V was shortened by 9 bases and J by 9 bases, with 16 bases between the two germline ends. CDR3 coding DNA: TGTGCCACCGGGGGTCATGAGGGCATTCAGTACTTC. The encoded protein is CATGGHEGIQYF.

V usage is TRBV7-2 and J usage is TRBJ1-4, with unresolved D. Germline V lookup: CDR1 SGHTA, CDR2 FQGNSA. The V end was cut by 3 bases, the J end by 0 bases, with 5 bases between. The CDR3 is made up of 14 amino acids. The CDR3 loop is CASSFWATNEKLFF. The CDR3 DNA is TGTGCCAGCAGCTTCTGGGCAACTAATGAAAAACTGTTTTTT.

This clonotype was observed at least ten times. The junction departs from the called germline gene at one end, perhaps through a read error. The chain is built from TRBV20-1 and TRBJ2-3, with 10 bases lining up with TRBD2. The CDR3 totals 13 residues. Germline V gene lookup returns CDR1 DFQATT and CDR2 SNEGSKA (reference sequence). The DNA for the CDR3 is TGCAGTCCTAGCGGGGGACGGGCAGATACGCAGTATTTT. Translating it yields CSPSGGRADTQYF.

This chain joins TRBV21-1 and TRBJ1-5. TRBV21-1 is an annotated pseudogene. The CDR3 contains 15 residues. The chain's CDR3 is CASSTKRGRPQPQHF. The CDR3 bases are TGTGCCAGCAGCACAAAGAGGGGACGGCCGCAGCCCCAGCATTTT.

This sequence joins TRBV4-2 and TRBJ2-2, with D possibly TRBD1 on 5 matching bases. The CDR3 consists of 16 residues. In germline, CDR1 is LGHNA, CDR2 YNFKEQ. V lost 0 bases and J lost 7, with 15 bases in between. The CDR3 sequence is CASSQDMSGLGGELFF. The CDR3 nucleotides read TGTGCCAGCAGCCAAGATATGTCAGGGCTGGGCGGGGAGCTGTTTTTT.

This clonotype was detected many times. The V and J genes are TRBV28 and TRBJ1-4; TRBD1 is a possible D gene (5 bases). Germline V gene sequence: CDR1 MDHEN, CDR2 SYDVKM. The length of the CDR3 is 15 residues. V was pared by 7 bases and J by 0 bases, with 12 bases between. The CDR3 here is CASTIGTATNEKLFF. CDR3 DNA: TGTGCCAGCACTATAGGGACTGCAACTAATGAAAAACTGTTTTTT. The full variable domain, its missing parts supplied by reference TRBV28 and TRBJ1-4, is DVKVTQSSRYLVKRTGEKVFLECVQDMDHENMFWYRQDPGLGLRLIYFSYDVKMKEKGDIPEGYSVSREKKERFSLILESASTNQTSMYLCASTIGTATNEKLFFGSGTQLSVL.

The sample holds many counts of this clonotype. The chain has TRBV4-1 and TRBJ2-5; tentatively, D is TRBD1 or TRBD2 (5 bases each). The CDR3 loop spans 16 amino acids. V gave up 1 base and J gave up 4 bases, with 16 bases separating them. Germline V CDR1 and CDR2: MGHRA, YSYEKL. The CDR3 DNA follows: TGCGCCAGCAGCCAAGGGGACCAACCTGGAGGAGAGACCCAGTACTTC. Encoded protein: CASSQGDQPGGETQYF.

DNA of the CDR3: TGTGCCAGCAGTTACTCGACCGGGACAGGGGCAATCTACGAGCAGTACTTC. Its protein product is CASSYSTGTGAIYEQYF. The gene calls are TRBV6-5 and TRBJ2-7; 10 bases are a match to TRBD1. Unmatched junction bases numbered 8, after V lost 0 bases and J lost 3 bases. The CDR3 is 17 amino acids. Germline lookup yields CDR1 MNHEY and CDR2 SVGAGI.

This clonotype was seen a handful of times. V usage is TRBV14 and J usage is TRBJ1-2; tentative D call: TRBD1 (5 bases). V was shortened by 4 bases and J by 8 bases, with 14 bases between the two germline ends. Germline CDR1 and CDR2: SGHDN and FVKESK. The CDR3 extends over 13 amino acids. The CDR3 region has the DNA TGTGCCAGCAGCCGGGACCAGGGACCGGGCTACACCTTC. Residues: CASSRDQGPGYTF.

In its sample, this clonotype was seen a few times. The chain recombines TRBV5-1 with TRBJ2-7; the D call may be TRBD1 or TRBD2 (5 bases each). The CDR3 consists of 15 residues. Trimming took off 3 bases at V and 3 bases at J, with 16 bases between the two ends. Germline V gives CDR1 SGHRS, CDR2 YFSETQ. The CDR3 here is CASSSLRGIRYEQYF. The CDR3 bases are TGCGCCAGCAGCTCCCTGAGGGGAATCCGCTACGAGCAGTACTTC.

This clonotype showed up just a few times. The chain uses TRBV28 and TRBJ2-7; 8 bases line up with TRBD1. The CDR3 sequence is 14 residues long. Germline assignment: CDR1 MDHEN and CDR2 SYDVKM. J gave up 4 bases and V 6 bases, and 8 bases lay outside the gene matches. CDR3 sequence (DNA): TGTGCCAGCAGGGCAGCATACAGGGGGTACGAGCAGTACGTC. Amino acids: CASRAAYRGYEQYV.